This is a list of T cell receptor beta chains from one sample in a study of vaccination and CD4 T cells after COVID-19. These receptors have no known antigen. TCRdb redid the calling of the PCR reads with MiXCR, one entry per CDR3 protein. The sample carries around 20,000 distinct CDR3 sequences, roughly 50% recorded once. Sequenced input: CD4+ T cells from blood, cultured in vitro. These receptor sequences come from a human donor who had recovered from COVID-19. The CDR3 runs from the conserved cysteine through the conserved F or W. A D gene is named only where the DNA matches it firmly. Only part of the rows carry a size: once, few, many, or a class if the clone is expanded.

once	TRBJ2-1	TRBD2	TRBV20-1	TGCAGTGCTAGTCATAGTATAAGGGGTCTAGCGGGCCTCAATGAGCAGTTCTTC	CSASHSIRGLAGLNEQFF
once	TRBJ2-7	TRBD2	TRBV10-3	TGTGCCATCAGTGAGTCGCAGGGGACTAGTGTGGTCTACGAGCAGTACTTC	CAISESQGTSVVYEQYF
few	TRBJ1-1	.	TRBV10-1	TGCGCCAGCAGAGAAAACATGAACACTGAAGCTTTCTTT	CASRENMNTEAFF
.	TRBJ2-7	.	TRBV19	TGTGCCAGTCGGATCGGGGACGAGCAGTACTTC	CASRIGDEQYF
.	TRBJ2-5	TRBD1	TRBV5-1	TGCGCCAGCAGCCACGGACAGGATCTCTCCGTTAGCGAGACCCAGTACTTC	CASSHGQDLSVSETQYF
.	TRBJ2-1	.	TRBV7-9	TGTGCCAGCAGCTTCACCACCGGGACACATGAGCAGTTCTTC	CASSFTTGTHEQFF
few	TRBJ2-2	.	TRBV7-8	TGTGCCAGCAGCTTACGGGAGACCGGGGAGCTGTTTTTT	CASSLRETGELFF
few	TRBJ1-2	.	TRBV19	TGTGCCAGTCGCCAGGACCCTGCCTATGGCTACACCTTC	CASRQDPAYGYTF
.	TRBJ1-1	TRBD1	TRBV27	TGTGCCAGCACTCGAACCGCAGGGGGTCAGGGAAGAGCTTTCTTT	CASTRTAGGQGRAFF
.	TRBJ1-2	.	TRBV29-1	TGCAGCGTTACTCTACCTACCAACGATGGCTACACCTTC	CSVTLPTNDGYTF
.	TRBJ1-5	TRBD1	TRBV7-8	TGTGCCAGCAGGGACAGGGGGGATCAGCCCCAGCATTTT	CASRDRGDQPQHF
medium-sized	TRBJ1-2	.	TRBV6-1	TGTGCCAGCACCCTATTTCGGGGGGATGGCTACACCTTC	CASTLFRGDGYTF
.	TRBJ1-1	.	TRBV2	TGTGCCAGCAGTTTTCAGGTTAACACTGAAGCTTTCTTT	CASSFQVNTEAFF
.	TRBJ1-5	.	TRBV7-6	TGTGCTAGCAGCTTGGATTTCAATCAGCCCCAGCATTTT	CASSLDFNQPQHF
few	TRBJ2-7	.	TRBV30	TGTGCCTGGAGTCCCCCTCCCCGTCTATCCCAAACCTACGAGCAGTACTTC	CAWSPPPRLSQTYEQYF
.	TRBJ1-1	.	TRBV6-2/TRBV6-3	TGTGCCAGCAGTCCGGTAGGGGGGGCGACTGAAGCTTTCTTT	CASSPVGGATEAFF
.	TRBJ2-4	.	TRBV28	TGTGCCAGCGCCTATTCTAGGGAAAACATTCAGTACTTC	CASAYSRENIQYF
few	TRBJ2-1	TRBD2	TRBV20-1	TGCAGTGCGTTCCTAGCGGGAGGTAGCTCCTACAATGAGCAGTTCTTC	CSAFLAGGSSYNEQFF
.	TRBJ2-5	.	TRBV29-1	TGCAGTATAGAGGGGGGAGGGCCGGGAGAGACCCAGTACTTC	CSIEGGGPGETQYF
few	TRBJ2-5	TRBD2	TRBV20-1	TGCAGTGCTAGACCGGGACTAGGACAAGAGACCCAGTACTTC	CSARPGLGQETQYF
.	TRBJ1-1	TRBD1	TRBV2	TGTGCCAGCAGCCAAGGGACAGCCACTGAAGCTTTCTTT	CASSQGTATEAFF
few	TRBJ1-3	TRBD1	TRBV28	TGTGCCAGCAGTACAGGGGACGGAAACACCATATATTTT	CASSTGDGNTIYF
few	TRBJ1-6	.	TRBV20-1	TGCAGTGCTTCGATAGCCTCCGCCGGCTTGGATAATTCACCCCTCCACTTT	CSASIASAGLDNSPLHF
few	TRBJ2-7	.	TRBV6-1	TGTGCCAGCAGTACGGTGACAGGTGCCGGCGAGGAGCAGTACTTC	CASSTVTGAGEEQYF
.	TRBJ1-2	.	TRBV28	TGTGCCAGTGTTTCCGGGACAAGAGGTGGGAACTATGGCTACACCTTC	CASVSGTRGGNYGYTF
.	TRBJ1-5	TRBD1	TRBV7-8	TGTGCCAGCAGCATTGACAGGGTTGGCAATCAGCCCCAGCATTTT	CASSIDRVGNQPQHF
.	TRBJ2-3	TRBD2	TRBV20-1	TGCAGTGCTAGGGGGCAGGTGGGACTAGCGATAGAATATACGCAGTATTTT	CSARGQVGLAIEYTQYF
.	TRBJ1-2	.	TRBV4-3	TGCGCCAGCAGCCAAGATCCGGGCAGTAACTATGGCTACACCTTC	CASSQDPGSNYGYTF